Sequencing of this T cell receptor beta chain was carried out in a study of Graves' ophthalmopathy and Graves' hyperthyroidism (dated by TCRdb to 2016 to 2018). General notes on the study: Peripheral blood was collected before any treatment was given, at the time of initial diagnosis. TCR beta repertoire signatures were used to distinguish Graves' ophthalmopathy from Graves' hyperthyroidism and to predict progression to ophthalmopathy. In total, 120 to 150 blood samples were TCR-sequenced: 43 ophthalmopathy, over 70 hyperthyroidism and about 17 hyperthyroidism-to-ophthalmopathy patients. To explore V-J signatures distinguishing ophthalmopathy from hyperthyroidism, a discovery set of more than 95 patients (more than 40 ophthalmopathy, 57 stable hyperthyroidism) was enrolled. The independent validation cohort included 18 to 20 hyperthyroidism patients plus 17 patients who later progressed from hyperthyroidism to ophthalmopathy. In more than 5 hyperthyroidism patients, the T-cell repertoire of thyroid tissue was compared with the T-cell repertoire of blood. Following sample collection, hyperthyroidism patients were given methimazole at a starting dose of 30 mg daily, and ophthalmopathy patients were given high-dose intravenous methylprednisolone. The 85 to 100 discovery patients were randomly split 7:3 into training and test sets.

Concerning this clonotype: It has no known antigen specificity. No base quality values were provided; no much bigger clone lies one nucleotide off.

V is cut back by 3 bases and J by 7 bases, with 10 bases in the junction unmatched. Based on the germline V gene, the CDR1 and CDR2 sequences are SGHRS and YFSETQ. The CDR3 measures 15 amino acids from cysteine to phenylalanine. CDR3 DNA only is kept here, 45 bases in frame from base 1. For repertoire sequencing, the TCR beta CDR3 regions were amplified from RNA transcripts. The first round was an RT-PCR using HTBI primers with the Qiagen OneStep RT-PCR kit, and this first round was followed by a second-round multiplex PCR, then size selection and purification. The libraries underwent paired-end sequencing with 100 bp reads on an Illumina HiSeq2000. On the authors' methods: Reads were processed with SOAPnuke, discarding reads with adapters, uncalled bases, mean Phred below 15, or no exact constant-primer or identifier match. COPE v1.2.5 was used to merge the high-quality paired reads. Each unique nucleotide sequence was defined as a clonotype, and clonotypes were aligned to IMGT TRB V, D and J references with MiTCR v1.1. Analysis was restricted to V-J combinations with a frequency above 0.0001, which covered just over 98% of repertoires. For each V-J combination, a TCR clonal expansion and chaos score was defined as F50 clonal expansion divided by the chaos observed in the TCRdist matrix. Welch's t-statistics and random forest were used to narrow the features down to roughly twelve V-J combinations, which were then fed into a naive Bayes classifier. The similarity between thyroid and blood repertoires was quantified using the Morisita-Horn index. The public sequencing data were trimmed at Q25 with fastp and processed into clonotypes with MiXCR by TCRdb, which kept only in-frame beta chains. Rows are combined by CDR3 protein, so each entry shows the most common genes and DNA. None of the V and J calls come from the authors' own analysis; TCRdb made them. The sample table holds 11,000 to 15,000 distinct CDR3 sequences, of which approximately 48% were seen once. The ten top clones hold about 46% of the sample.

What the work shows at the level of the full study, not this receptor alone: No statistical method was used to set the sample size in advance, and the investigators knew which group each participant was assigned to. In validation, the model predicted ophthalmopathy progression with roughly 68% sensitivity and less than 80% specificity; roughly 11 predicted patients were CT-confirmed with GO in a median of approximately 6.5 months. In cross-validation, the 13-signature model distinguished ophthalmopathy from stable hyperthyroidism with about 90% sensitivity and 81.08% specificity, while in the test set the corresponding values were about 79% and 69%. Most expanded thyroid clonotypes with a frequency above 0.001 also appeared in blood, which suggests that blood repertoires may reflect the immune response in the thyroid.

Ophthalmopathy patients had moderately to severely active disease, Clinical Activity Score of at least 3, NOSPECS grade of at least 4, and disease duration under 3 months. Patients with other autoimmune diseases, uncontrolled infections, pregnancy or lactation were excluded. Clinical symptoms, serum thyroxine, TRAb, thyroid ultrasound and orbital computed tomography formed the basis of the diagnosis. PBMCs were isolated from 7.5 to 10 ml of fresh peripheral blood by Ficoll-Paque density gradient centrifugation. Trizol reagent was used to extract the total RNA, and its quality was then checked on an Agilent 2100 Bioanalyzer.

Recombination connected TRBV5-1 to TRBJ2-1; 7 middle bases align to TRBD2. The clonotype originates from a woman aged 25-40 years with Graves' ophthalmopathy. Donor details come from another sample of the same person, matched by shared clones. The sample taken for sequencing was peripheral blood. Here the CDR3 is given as CASSSTSTTPNEQFF. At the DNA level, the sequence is TGCGCCAGCAGCTCGACTAGCACAACCCCAAATGAGCAGTTCTTC.